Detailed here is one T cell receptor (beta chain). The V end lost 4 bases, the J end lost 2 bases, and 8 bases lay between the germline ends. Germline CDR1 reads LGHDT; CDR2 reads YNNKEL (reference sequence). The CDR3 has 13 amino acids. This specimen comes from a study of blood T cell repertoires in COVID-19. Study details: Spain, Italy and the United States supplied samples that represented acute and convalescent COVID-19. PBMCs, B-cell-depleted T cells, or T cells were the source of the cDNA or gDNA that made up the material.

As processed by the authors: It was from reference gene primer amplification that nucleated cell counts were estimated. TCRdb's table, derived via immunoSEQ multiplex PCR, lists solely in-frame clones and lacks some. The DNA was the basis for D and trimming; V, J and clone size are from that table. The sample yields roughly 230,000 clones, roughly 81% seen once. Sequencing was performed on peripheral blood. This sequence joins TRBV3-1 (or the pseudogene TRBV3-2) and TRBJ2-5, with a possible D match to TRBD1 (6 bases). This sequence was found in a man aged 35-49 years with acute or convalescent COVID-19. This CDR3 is CASSPRGQETQYF. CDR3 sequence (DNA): TGTGCCAGCAGCCCTAGGGGGCAAGAGACCCAGTACTTC.